Listed here are 22 T cell receptor beta chains from one sample, sequenced in a study of blood T cell repertoires in COVID-19. Assay used: immunoSEQ multiplex PCR; TCRdb lists only in-frame clones, some missing. The sample carries over 30,000 clones, roughly 86% recorded once. Specimen: peripheral blood. The receptors shown here come from a man older than 75 with active or convalescent COVID-19.

This clone came up once. J is TRBJ1-1 and V is TRBV6-1; a weak D match, TRBD1 (5 bases). Germline V gene sequence: CDR1 MNHNS, CDR2 SASEGT. Trimming left V 1 base short and J 8 bases short, with 11 bases between. There are 13 residues in the CDR3. The DNA of the CDR3 is TGTGCCAGCAGTGAAGGGCCAGGGTGGGAAGCTTTCTTT. As protein: CASSEGPGWEAFF.

J is TRBJ2-7 and V is TRBV4-2, with a possible D match to TRBD2 (6 bases). The germline V and J ends were trimmed by 0 bases and 3 bases, with 9 bases remaining between them. The CDR3 extends over 14 amino acids. The V gene's germline CDR1 is LGHNA and CDR2 YNFKEQ. This CDR3 is CASSQDWGDYEQYF. The CDR3, as DNA: TGTGCCAGCAGCCAAGATTGGGGGGACTACGAGCAGTACTTC.

The chain combines TRBV28 with TRBJ1-2; tentatively, D is TRBD1 (6 bases). Trimming left V 7 bases short and J 7 bases short, with 13 bases between. CDR3 length: 12 amino acids. Germline V gene lookup returns CDR1 MDHEN and CDR2 SYDVKM. The CDR3 here is CASTRGVLGYTF. The CDR3 DNA sequence: TGTGCCAGCACCAGGGGCGTCCTTGGCTACACCTTC.

There are a few counts of this clone. The J gene is TRBJ2-6, the V gene TRBV25-1, with D possibly being TRBD1 (6 bases). With 6 bases removed from V and 0 bases from J, the gap between germline ends came to 12 bases. The CDR3 contains 16 residues. Germline V gene data show CDR1 as MGHDK and CDR2 as SYGVNS. CDR3 bases: TGTGCCAGCAGCCCCCAAGGGGGCTCTGGGGCCAACGTCCTGACTTTC. Amino acids: CASSPQGGSGANVLTF.

The CDR3 loop reads CASSLGDSSQPQHF. CDR3 coding DNA: TGTGCCAGCAGCTTAGGAGACAGTTCTCAGCCCCAGCATTTT. This chain joins TRBV7-9 and TRBJ1-5; perhaps TRBD1 as D (5 bases). The CDR3 totals 14 residues. Trimming removed 1 base from V and 6 bases from J, with 10 bases in between. Germline CDR1 is SEHNR and CDR2 is FQNEAQ (reference sequence). Variable domain in full (rest from reference TRBV7-9 and TRBJ1-5): DTGVSQNPRHKITKRGQNVTFRCDPISEHNRLYWYRQTLGQGPEFLTYFQNEAQLEKSRLLSDRFSAERPKGSFSTLEIQRTEQGDSAMYLCASSLGDSSQPQHFGDGTRLSIL.

This chain connects TRBV6-2 or TRBV6-3 to TRBJ1-5; D perhaps matches TRBD1 (5 bases). This CDR3 comprises 15 residues. V was shortened by 6 bases and J by 3 bases, with 15 bases between the two germline ends. CDR1 and CDR2 (germline): MNHEY, SVGEGT. Here the CDR3 DNA reads TGTGCCAGCAGCTCATCTGGGGGGAACAATCAGCCCCAGCATTTT. It is translated as CASSSSGGNNQPQHF.

This clone was seen only a few times. The rearrangement joins TRBV3-1 (or the pseudogene TRBV3-2) to TRBJ1-1, with a tentative D call TRBD1 (5 bases). CDR1 and CDR2 from the germline V gene are LGHDT and YNNKEL (reference sequence). The CDR3 runs to 15 residues. Trimming took 2 bases from V and 1 from J, leaving 11 bases between them. The CDR3 sequence is CASSQRAGGNTEAFF. The CDR3 bases are TGTGCCAGCAGCCAAAGGGCGGGGGGGAACACTGAAGCTTTCTTT.

The chain couples TRBV28 to TRBJ2-1; 9 bases match TRBD1. With 2 bases clipped from V and 0 bases from J, the junction kept 2 bases outside the gene matches. CDR1 is MDHEN and CDR2 is SYDVKM in the germline V gene. The CDR3 loop spans 16 amino acids. CDR3: CASSLPTGGSYNEQFF. CDR3 DNA: TGTGCCAGCAGTTTACCGACAGGGGGCTCCTACAATGAGCAGTTCTTC.

The gene calls are TRBV2 and TRBJ2-5; 9 bases agree with TRBD2. The germline CDR1 and CDR2 sequences are SNHLY and FYNNEI. CDR3 length equals 14 residues. V was pared by 8 bases and J by 5 bases, with 9 bases of the junction left unmatched. This chain's CDR3 is CASGRREGMETQYF. CDR3 coding DNA: TGTGCCAGCGGGCGGCGGGAGGGCATGGAGACCCAGTACTTC.

V usage is TRBV28 and J usage is TRBJ2-7; D not certain. CDR1 and CDR2 (germline): MDHEN, SYDVKM. Trimming cost V 4 bases and J 5 bases, with 12 bases left between them. CDR3 length equals 13 residues. The CDR3 nucleotides read TGTGCCAGCAGTTCAGGTCCGGTAGACGAGCAGTACTTC. Translation: CASSSGPVDEQYF. The full variable domain, its missing parts supplied by reference TRBV28 and TRBJ2-7, is DVKVTQSSRYLVKRTGEKVFLECVQDMDHENMFWYRQDPGLGLRLIYFSYDVKMKEKGDIPEGYSVSREKKERFSLILESASTNQTSMYLCASSSGPVDEQYFGPGTRLTVT.

This chain links TRBV19 with TRBJ2-7; TRBD2 agrees at 8 bases. V trimming: 5 bases; J trimming: 0 bases; junction bases outside the gene matches: 3. The length of the CDR3 is 14 residues. CDR1 and CDR2 (germline): LNHDA, SQIVND (reference sequence). This CDR3 reads CASSVRGASYEQYF. CDR3 bases: TGTGCCAGTAGTGTGCGGGGGGCCTCCTACGAGCAGTACTTC.

With respect to this clone: The same CDR3 can be traced to other DNA sequences in this sample. CDR3 sequence: CASSLTGTYNEQFF. The CDR3 bases are TGTGCCAGCAGCTTAACAGGAACCTACAATGAGCAGTTCTTC. This chain links TRBV7-9 with TRBJ2-1; weak D call: TRBD1 (5 bases). V was pared by 2 bases and J by 2 bases, with 7 bases between. Germline assignment: CDR1 SEHNR and CDR2 FQNEAQ (reference sequence). This CDR3 region has 14 residues.

The genes are TRBV19 and TRBJ2-6; possibly TRBD1 for D (7 bases). Trimming took 5 bases from V and 0 from J, leaving 14 bases between them. Per germline, CDR1 LNHDA and CDR2 SQIVND (reference sequence). This CDR3 has 17 residues. CDR3 in DNA: TGTGCCAGTAGTGGGGGGACAGCTTTCTCTGGGGCCAACGTCCTGACTTTC. Translating gives CASSGGTAFSGANVLTF.

The genes are TRBV7-3 and TRBJ1-1; 8 positions match TRBD1. The CDR3 has 15 amino acids. Per the germline V gene, CDR1 is SGHTA and CDR2 is FQGTGA. The ends lost 5 bases at V and 4 bases at J; junction bases unmatched: 9. CDR3 amino acids: CASSPGGAKITEAFF. The CDR3 nucleotides are TGTGCCAGCAGCCCAGGGGGCGCGAAGATCACTGAAGCTTTCTTT.

The rearrangement links TRBV28 to TRBJ1-4; D gene unclear. Germline V gene data show CDR1 as MDHEN and CDR2 as SYDVKM. The V end was cut by 6 bases, the J end by 1 base, with 9 bases between. The CDR3 length is 14 residues. The CDR3 nucleotides are TGTGCCAGCAGCGGCGGGGTAACTAATGAAAAACTGTTTTTT. Its protein product is CASSGGVTNEKLFF.

The chain joins TRBV19 to TRBJ2-1; 8 bases are a match to TRBD1. Trimming took 3 bases from V and 6 from J; bases not matched to a gene: 4. CDR1 is LNHDA, CDR2 SQIVND, per germline (reference sequence). This CDR3 has 14 amino acids. The CDR3 DNA reads as TGTGCCAGTAGTATCAGGGGGCCGAGCAATGAGCAGTTCTTC. Its protein product is CASSIRGPSNEQFF.

There are a few counts of this clone. At one of its ends the junction is not consistent with the germline gene, which may arise from a read error. The V gene is TRBV11-3, the J gene TRBJ2-7; maybe TRBD1 (5 bases). The germline V gene has CDR1 SGHNT and CDR2 YENEEA. The CDR3 extends over 12 amino acids. CDR3 loop: CASSLRSTVNHF. The DNA for the CDR3 is TGTGCCAGCAGCTTAAGGTCGACAGTGAATCACTTC.

The CDR3 nucleotides read TGTGCCAGCAGCTTAATCCAGGGGCAGGACACTGAAGCTTTCTTT. Translating it yields CASSLIQGQDTEAFF. J is TRBJ1-1 and V is TRBV7-9, with D possibly matching TRBD1 (6 bases). Deletions cut 2 bases from V and 3 bases from J, with 13 bases between. In germline, CDR1 is SEHNR, CDR2 FQNEAQ (reference sequence). The CDR3 covers 15 residues.

The chain employs TRBV24-1 and TRBJ2-1; 9 bases are shared with TRBD2. Germline-derived CDR1 and CDR2 are KGHDR and SFDVKD. The CDR3 runs 15 residues. With V trimmed by 3 bases and J by 8 bases, 7 bases remained unmatched. CDR3 in amino acids: CATSDGAGGRHEQFF. CDR3 coding DNA: TGTGCCACCAGTGATGGAGCGGGAGGAAGGCATGAGCAGTTCTTC.

The chain couples TRBV3-1 (or the pseudogene TRBV3-2) to TRBJ1-3, with 9 bases matching TRBD1. From germline, CDR1 is LGHDT and CDR2 YNNKEL (reference sequence). This CDR3 has 16 residues. V trimming: 1 base; J trimming: 1 base; junction bases outside the gene matches: 2. CDR3 region: CASSQVGTGSGNTIYF. As DNA, the CDR3 is TGTGCCAGCAGCCAAGTGGGGACAGGGTCTGGAAACACCATATATTTT.

The V and J genes are TRBV18 and TRBJ2-2; D unclear. CDR1 and CDR2 (germline): KGHSH, LQKENI. The CDR3 covers 13 residues. Deletions cut 3 bases from V and 6 bases from J, with 8 bases between. DNA of the CDR3: TGTGCCAGCTCACCGGGCCGCGCCGGGGAGCTGTTTTTT. This translates into CASSPGRAGELFF.

The chain recombines TRBV11-3 with TRBJ2-3; a weak D match, TRBD1 (5 bases). Trimming cost V 1 base and J 6 bases, with 8 bases left between them. CDR3 size: 13 residues. Germline CDR1 SGHNT, CDR2 YENEEA. Here the CDR3 DNA reads TGTGCCAGCAGCTTAGGGCAGGGCGATACGCAGTATTTT. Translating gives CASSLGQGDTQYF. The full variable domain, with the rest looked up from reference TRBV11-3 and TRBJ2-3, is EAGVVQSPRYKIIEKKQPVAFWCNPISGHNTLYWYLQNLGQGPELLIRYENEEAVDDSQLPKDRFSAERLKGVDSTLKIQPAELGDSAVYLCASSLGQGDTQYFGPGTRLTVL.